This entry lists 32 T cell receptor beta chains sequenced from one sample in a study of cytomegalovirus exposure and HLA in healthy donors. This PCR relied on a set of 60 Vbeta primers and 13 Jbeta primers. Profiling relied on immunoSEQ multiplex PCR, and the TCRdb table lists in-frame clones only, not all of them. The table lists about 88,000 clones, nearly 70% of them singletons. The sequenced material came from PBMCs. The receptors shown here come from a man aged 50-59 years in good health and CMV-seronegative.

CDR3 sequence reads: CAISGGLAAGELFF. The CDR3 nucleotides are TGTGCCATCAGTGGGGGACTAGCGGCCGGGGAGCTGTTTTTT. The chain joins TRBV10-3 to TRBJ2-2; TRBD2 aligns across 11 bases. The CDR3 has 14 residues. V was clipped by 4 bases and J by 6 bases; unmatched bases: 1. Germline lookup yields CDR1 ENHRY and CDR2 SYGVKD.

J is TRBJ2-5 and V is TRBV4-2, with 13 bases that match TRBD2. Looked up from germline, CDR1 is LGHNA and CDR2 is YNFKEQ. The ends lost 1 base at V and 4 bases at J; junction bases unmatched: 3. The CDR3 has 16 amino acids. The CDR3: CASSQALAGGPETQYF. The DNA of the CDR3 is TGTGCCAGCAGCCAAGCACTAGCGGGGGGGCCAGAGACCCAGTACTTC.

The chain has TRBV7-6 and TRBJ2-7, with 8 bases matching TRBD1. The germline V gene encodes CDR1 SGHVS and CDR2 FNYEAQ. V trimming: 5 bases; J trimming: 2 bases; junction bases outside the gene matches: 2. The CDR3 contains 13 residues. CDR3 nucleotide sequence: TGTGCCAGCAGCCGGACAGGGACCTACGAGCAGTACTTC. This sequence encodes CASSRTGTYEQYF.

The V gene is TRBV5-1, the J gene TRBJ2-7; 11 bases fit TRBD1. This CDR3 region has 14 residues. The V segment lost 0 bases and the J segment 5 bases; nucleotides outside the gene matches: 1. Germline assignment: CDR1 SGHRS and CDR2 YFSETQ. The CDR3 protein is CASSLGTGGDEQYF. For the CDR3, the DNA is TGCGCCAGCAGCTTGGGGACAGGGGGCGACGAGCAGTACTTC.

The V and J genes are TRBV30 and TRBJ2-5; TRBD1 matches at 8 bases. With 4 bases clipped from V and 8 bases from J, the junction kept 15 bases outside the gene matches. Germline values: CDR1 GTSNPN, CDR2 SVGIG (reference sequence). The CDR3 has 15 residues. The CDR3 DNA reads TGTGCCTGGATCCCGCCGGCCAGGGGGCGCGGAACCCAGTACTTC. Protein sequence: CAWIPPARGRGTQYF.

The CDR3 DNA reads as TGTGCCAGCCTCGAGCAGAACACTGAAGCTTTCTTT. Translation: CASLEQNTEAFF. This chain joins TRBV2 and TRBJ1-1; D is undetermined. There are 12 residues in the CDR3. CDR1 is SNHLY and CDR2 is FYNNEI in the germline V gene. The V end lost 8 bases, the J end lost 1 base, and 8 bases lay between the germline ends.

The chain recombines TRBV7-9 with TRBJ2-7; TRBD1 matches at 8 bases. The CDR3 extends over 14 amino acids. Germline loops: CDR1 SEHNR, CDR2 FQNEAQ (reference sequence). V lost 5 bases to trimming and J lost 5 bases; unmatched junction nucleotides: 8. The CDR3 DNA follows: TGTGCCAGCAGCCCGAGGACAGGGATCGACGAGCAGTACGTC. This gives the protein CASSPRTGIDEQYV.

This chain links TRBV7-2 with TRBJ2-2, with a weak D call TRBD2 (6 bases). This CDR3 region has 15 residues. V gave up 5 bases and J gave up 6 bases, with 16 bases separating them. CDR1 is SGHTA, CDR2 FQGNSA, per germline. The CDR3 bases are TGTGCCAGCAGCACCCTTCTCGGGAGCGCCGGGGAGCTGTTTTTT. This codes for CASSTLLGSAGELFF.

In DNA form, the CDR3 reads TGTGCCAGCAGTTTCCGGGACAGGGGGTCCGAGCAGTACTTC. Its translation is CASSFRDRGSEQYF. The chain employs TRBV7-2 and TRBJ2-7, with 11 bases identical to TRBD1. Germline CDR1 SGHTA, CDR2 FQGNSA. The CDR3 totals 14 residues. V shed 6 bases, J shed 6 bases, and the junction held 7 bases outside the gene matches.

V and J are TRBV9 and TRBJ1-1, with TRBD1 as a possible D gene (5 bases). Germline CDR1 is SGDLS and CDR2 is YYNGEE. The CDR3 length is 13 residues. Deletions cut 4 bases from V and 8 bases from J, with 15 bases between. The CDR3 is CASSSADSREAFF. For the CDR3, the DNA is TGTGCCAGCAGCTCCGCCGACAGTCGAGAAGCTTTCTTT.

The J gene is TRBJ1-1, the V gene TRBV27; TRBD1 might be the D (5 bases). This CDR3 region has 13 residues. With 2 bases removed from V and 6 bases from J, the gap between germline ends came to 10 bases. Germline V gene sequence: CDR1 MNHEY, CDR2 SMNVEV (reference sequence). CDR3 amino acids: CASSLSRRAEAFF. As DNA, the CDR3 is TGTGCCAGCAGTTTAAGTCGCAGGGCTGAAGCTTTCTTT.

This clone was recorded a few times. The rearrangement links TRBV6-6 to TRBJ1-5, with D perhaps TRBD1 (5 bases). V gave up 2 bases and J gave up 0 bases, with 11 bases separating them. From germline, CDR1 is MNHNY and CDR2 SVGAGI (reference sequence). There are 16 residues in the CDR3. The DNA of the CDR3 is TGTGCCAGCAGTTACGGTGGGGCTAGTAGCAATCAGCCCCAGCATTTT. It codes for CASSYGGASSNQPQHF.

The CDR3 is CASSPGQFSNQPQHF. CDR3 nucleotides: TGCGCCAGCAGCCCGGGACAGTTTAGCAATCAGCCCCAGCATTTT. The chain is built from TRBV5-1 and TRBJ1-5, with 7 bases aligning to TRBD1. This CDR3 region has 15 residues. CDR1 and CDR2 from the germline V gene are SGHRS and YFSETQ. V was clipped by 4 bases and J by 0 bases; unmatched bases: 4.

This sequence joins TRBV30 and TRBJ1-1; D may be TRBD1 (5 bases). Per germline, CDR1 GTSNPN and CDR2 SVGIG (reference sequence). This CDR3 spans 13 amino acids. V was pared by 1 base and J by 4 bases, with 10 bases between. The CDR3 nucleotides are TGTGCCTGGAGTGCCGGGGGGACCACTGAAGCTTTCTTT. Translating gives CAWSAGGTTEAFF.

The genes are TRBV27 and TRBJ2-7; 7 nucleotides align to TRBD1. After removal of 6 bases from V and 1 base from J, the junction contained 9 bases not matched to a gene. Germline V gene sequence: CDR1 MNHEY, CDR2 SMNVEV (reference sequence). This CDR3 is built from 15 residues. The CDR3, as DNA: TGTGCCAGCAGGAAGACAGGGACCGGGTCCTACGAGCAGTACTTC. The encoded protein is CASRKTGTGSYEQYF.

The J gene is TRBJ1-1, the V gene TRBV7-6; no definite D call. Germline assignment: CDR1 SGHVS and CDR2 FNYEAQ. The CDR3 runs to 14 residues. V lost 1 base to trimming and J lost 5 bases, with 11 bases between them. The CDR3 region has the DNA TGTGCCAGCAGCTTAGGCGGGAAGGGTACTGAAGCTTTCTTT. It yields the protein CASSLGGKGTEAFF.

This clone appeared a few times. The rearrangement uses TRBV6-5 and TRBJ2-3, with TRBD1 identical over 7 bases. Per germline, CDR1 MNHEY and CDR2 SVGAGI. The CDR3 contains 13 residues. J gave up 10 bases and V 6 bases, and 10 bases lay outside the gene matches. CDR3 sequence reads: CASSPDRVGAQYF. The CDR3, as DNA: TGTGCCAGCAGCCCCGACAGGGTCGGGGCGCAGTATTTT.

The chain joins TRBV13 to TRBJ2-7; D unresolved. Germline CDR1 reads PRHDT; CDR2 reads FYEKMQ (reference sequence). CDR3 size: 15 residues. For the CDR3, the DNA is TGTGCCAGCAGCCTAGGGCGAACATATGGGCGCGAGCAGTACGTC. Translating it yields CASSLGRTYGREQYV.

This clone was detected once. The chain combines TRBV7-9 with TRBJ2-1; D may be TRBD1 (5 bases). Germline CDR1 SEHNR, CDR2 FQNEAQ (reference sequence). Deletions cut 5 bases from V and 10 bases from J, with 18 bases between. The CDR3 covers 14 residues. For the CDR3, the DNA is TGTGCCAGCAGCCCCCAGGGTTCGAGAGAAGAGCAGTTCTTC. Its translation is CASSPQGSREEQFF.

This clone was seen a few times. The chain recombines TRBV30 with TRBJ2-7, with a tentative D call TRBD1 (5 bases). Between the trimmed V and J ends, which lost 0 bases and 2 bases, there was a span of 8 bases. The CDR3 consists of 13 residues. Germline V gene sequence: CDR1 GTSNPN, CDR2 SVGIG (reference sequence). DNA for the CDR3: TGTGCCTGGAGTGTGGGGCCTCCCTACGAGCAGTACGTC. This gives the protein CAWSVGPPYEQYV.

This sequence joins TRBV10-3 and TRBJ2-2, with D tentatively TRBD2 (5 bases). Between the trimmed V and J ends, which lost 6 bases and 6 bases, there was a span of 14 bases. CDR1 ENHRY and CDR2 SYGVKD come from the germline V gene. The CDR3 contains 14 residues. The CDR3 sequence is CAIREVAPSGELFF. CDR3 bases: TGTGCCATCAGGGAGGTAGCTCCGTCCGGGGAGCTGTTTTTT.

In nucleotides, the CDR3 is TGTGCCAGCAGCCTCTTCCCGGGACAGGTTAGCAATGAGCAGTTCTTC. It codes for CASSLFPGQVSNEQFF. The rearrangement joins TRBV7-2 to TRBJ2-1; TRBD1 agrees at 8 bases. J gave up 6 bases and V 5 bases, and 12 bases lay outside the gene matches. The CDR3 extends over 16 amino acids. Germline CDR1 SGHTA, CDR2 FQGNSA.

This sequence joins TRBV2 and TRBJ1-1; the D is unclear. Germline V gene data show CDR1 as SNHLY and CDR2 as FYNNEI. CDR3 size: 11 residues. The germline V and J ends were trimmed by 4 bases and 8 bases, with 8 bases remaining between them. The CDR3 reads CASSALLEAFF. The CDR3 DNA reads as TGTGCCAGCAGTGCGTTACTCGAAGCTTTCTTT.

This chain links TRBV7-9 with TRBJ2-1, with TRBD1 as a possible D gene (5 bases). The CDR3 extends over 16 amino acids. Germline V gene sequence: CDR1 SEHNR, CDR2 FQNEAQ (reference sequence). V was cut by 5 bases and J by 0 bases, with 14 bases left in between. Here the CDR3 DNA reads TGTGCCAGCAGCAATAGGGGCAGCAGCTCCTACAATGAGCAGTTCTTC. It yields the protein CASSNRGSSSYNEQFF.

V gene TRBV7-2 combines with J gene TRBJ2-1; D unresolved. Trimming shortened V by 0 bases and J by 9 bases, and 6 bases separated the two germline ends. Germline values: CDR1 SGHTA, CDR2 FQGNSA. The length of the CDR3 is 12 residues. CDR3: CASSLAQVEQFF. CDR3 bases: TGTGCCAGCAGCTTAGCGCAGGTTGAGCAGTTCTTC.

J is TRBJ1-1 and V is TRBV30; D is undetermined. Germline-derived CDR1 and CDR2 are GTSNPN and SVGIG (reference sequence). V was shortened by 2 bases and J by 2 bases, with 15 bases between the two germline ends. The CDR3 has 15 amino acids. The CDR3 DNA is TGTGCCTGGAGTACAACGACATTGCCTAACACTGAAGCTTTCTTT. This sequence encodes CAWSTTTLPNTEAFF.

The chain is built from TRBV4-1 and TRBJ1-6, with D unclear. Germline lookup yields CDR1 MGHRA and CDR2 YSYEKL. The CDR3 extends over 15 amino acids. The germline V and J ends were trimmed by 5 bases and 5 bases, with 13 bases remaining between them. CDR3: CASSAPAGNNSPLHF. Written as DNA, the CDR3 is TGCGCCAGCAGCGCACCTGCGGGGAATAATTCACCCCTCCACTTT.

In its sample, this clone was seen once. V gene TRBV9 combines with J gene TRBJ2-2, with TRBD2 matching 8 bases. Trimming at V came to 4 bases and at J to 7 bases, leaving 6 bases not matched to a gene. Looked up from germline, CDR1 is SGDLS and CDR2 is YYNGEE. This CDR3 spans 14 amino acids. CDR3 amino acids: CASSPIAGGGELFF. In nucleotides, the CDR3 is TGTGCCAGCAGCCCTATTGCGGGAGGCGGGGAGCTGTTTTTT.

The rearrangement links TRBV7-2 to TRBJ2-2; no clear D. The V and J ends lost 6 bases and 4 bases respectively, with 15 bases between them. The V gene's germline CDR1 is SGHTA and CDR2 FQGNSA. This CDR3 has 15 amino acids. The CDR3 here is CASRLTPYTTGELFF. Here the CDR3 DNA reads TGTGCCAGCAGGCTTACCCCTTACACCACCGGGGAGCTGTTTTTT.

This chain connects TRBV14 to TRBJ2-3, with a tentative D call TRBD1 (6 bases). From germline, CDR1 is SGHDN and CDR2 FVKESK. The CDR3 is made up of 15 amino acids. V was cut by 4 bases and J by 5 bases, with 16 bases left in between. CDR3 in amino acids: CASSLRQANGDTQYF. The DNA of the CDR3 is TGTGCCAGCAGCCTTCGACAGGCGAATGGAGATACGCAGTATTTT.

The V gene is TRBV5-1, the J gene TRBJ2-1, with 16 bases matching TRBD2. Germline-derived CDR1 and CDR2 are SGHRS and YFSETQ. The CDR3 is made up of 18 amino acids. V dropped 3 bases and J dropped 7; count of bases not matched to a gene: 10. The chain's CDR3 is CASSYGTSGRAKRNEQFF. CDR3 coding DNA: TGCGCCAGCAGCTATGGGACTAGCGGGAGGGCCAAGAGAAATGAGCAGTTCTTC.

The rearrangement uses TRBV11-2 and TRBJ2-3; the match to TRBD2 covers 14 bases. The germline CDR1 and CDR2 sequences are SGHAT and FQNNGV. Losses at the gene ends were 4 bases for V and 0 bases for J; bases not matched to a gene: 9. The CDR3 sequence is 19 residues long. CDR3 residues: CASSSIGTSGGPSTDTQYF. In nucleotides, the CDR3 is TGTGCCAGCAGCTCAATCGGGACTAGCGGGGGACCTAGCACAGATACGCAGTATTTT. The entire variable domain, with the rest obtained from reference TRBV11-2 and TRBJ2-3, is as follows: EAGVAQSPRYKIIEKRQSVAFWCNPISGHATLYWYQQILGQGPKLLIQFQNNGVVDDSQLPKDRFSAERLKGVDSTLKIQPAKLEDSAVYLCASSSIGTSGGPSTDTQYFGPGTRLTVL.